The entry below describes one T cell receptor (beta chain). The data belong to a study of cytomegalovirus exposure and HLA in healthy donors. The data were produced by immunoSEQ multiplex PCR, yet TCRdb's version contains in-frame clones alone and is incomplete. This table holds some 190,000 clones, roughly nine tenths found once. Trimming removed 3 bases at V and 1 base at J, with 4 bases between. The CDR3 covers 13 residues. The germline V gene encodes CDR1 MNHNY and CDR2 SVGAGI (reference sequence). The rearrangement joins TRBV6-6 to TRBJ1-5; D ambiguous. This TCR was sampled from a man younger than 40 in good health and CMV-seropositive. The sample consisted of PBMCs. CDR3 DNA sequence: TGTGCCAGCAGTTATAACAGCAATCAGCCCCAGCATTTT. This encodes CASSYNSNQPQHF.